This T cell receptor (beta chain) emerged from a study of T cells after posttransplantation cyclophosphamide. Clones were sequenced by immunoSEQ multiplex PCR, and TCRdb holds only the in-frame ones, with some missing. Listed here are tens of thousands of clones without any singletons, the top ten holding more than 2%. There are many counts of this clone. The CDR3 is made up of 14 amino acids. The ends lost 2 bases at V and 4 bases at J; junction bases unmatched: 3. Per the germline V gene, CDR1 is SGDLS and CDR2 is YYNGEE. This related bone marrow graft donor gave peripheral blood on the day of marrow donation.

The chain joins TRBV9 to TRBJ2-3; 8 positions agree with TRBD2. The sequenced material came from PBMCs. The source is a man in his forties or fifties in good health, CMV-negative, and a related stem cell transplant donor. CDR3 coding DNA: TGTGCCAGCAGCGTTTCAGCGGGAGCAGATACGCAGTATTTT. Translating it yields CASSVSAGADTQYF.